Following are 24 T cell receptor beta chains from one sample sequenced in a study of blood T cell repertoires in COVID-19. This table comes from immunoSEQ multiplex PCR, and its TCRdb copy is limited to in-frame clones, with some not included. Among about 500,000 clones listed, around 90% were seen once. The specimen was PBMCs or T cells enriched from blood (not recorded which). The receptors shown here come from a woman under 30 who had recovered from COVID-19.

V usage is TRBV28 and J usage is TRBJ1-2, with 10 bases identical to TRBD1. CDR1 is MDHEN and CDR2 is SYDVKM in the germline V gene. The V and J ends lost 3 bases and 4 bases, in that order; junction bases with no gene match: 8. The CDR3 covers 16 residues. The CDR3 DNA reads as TGTGCCAGCAGTTTTACGGGACAGGGGTCGGGCTATGGCTACACCTTC. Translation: CASSFTGQGSGYGYTF.

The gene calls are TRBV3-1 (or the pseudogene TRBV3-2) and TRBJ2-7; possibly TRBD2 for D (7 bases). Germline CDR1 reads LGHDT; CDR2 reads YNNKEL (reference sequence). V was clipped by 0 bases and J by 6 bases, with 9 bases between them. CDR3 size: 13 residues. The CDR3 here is CASSQDRGGEQYF. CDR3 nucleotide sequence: TGTGCCAGCAGCCAAGATAGGGGGGGCGAGCAGTACTTC.

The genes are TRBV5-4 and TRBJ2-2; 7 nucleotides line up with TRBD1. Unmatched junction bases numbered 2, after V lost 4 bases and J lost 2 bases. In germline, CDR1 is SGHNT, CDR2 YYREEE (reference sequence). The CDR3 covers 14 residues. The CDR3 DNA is TGTGCCAGCAGCGGGGACAGTAACACCGGGGAGCTGTTTTTT. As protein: CASSGDSNTGELFF. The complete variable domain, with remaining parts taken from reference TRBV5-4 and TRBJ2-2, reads ETGVTQSPTHLIKTRGQQVTLRCSSQSGHNTVSWYQQALGQGPQFIFQYYREEENGRGNFPPRFSGLQFPNYSSELNVNALELDDSALYLCASSGDSNTGELFFGEGSRLTVL.

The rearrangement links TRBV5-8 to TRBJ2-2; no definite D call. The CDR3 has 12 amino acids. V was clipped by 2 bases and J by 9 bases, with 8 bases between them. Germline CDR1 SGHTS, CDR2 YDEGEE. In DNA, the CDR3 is TGTGCCAGCAGCTTTTCGGAGCGGGAGCTGTTTTTT. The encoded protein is CASSFSERELFF.

DNA for the CDR3: TGTGCCAGCGGAGGCCTGGGCCGAACGGAAGAGACCCAGTACTTC. Encoded protein: CASGGLGRTEETQYF. The chain recombines TRBV9 with TRBJ2-5; D may be TRBD2 (5 bases). The V gene lost 7 bases and the J gene lost 3 bases, with 19 bases spanning the gap. Germline V gene lookup returns CDR1 SGDLS and CDR2 YYNGEE. CDR3 length equals 15 residues.

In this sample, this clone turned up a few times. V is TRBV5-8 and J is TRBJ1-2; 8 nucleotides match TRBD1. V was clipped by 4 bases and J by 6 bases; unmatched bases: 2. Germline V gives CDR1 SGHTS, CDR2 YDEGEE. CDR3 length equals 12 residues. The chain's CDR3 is CASSQGAHGYTF. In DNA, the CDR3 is TGTGCCAGCAGCCAGGGGGCCCATGGCTACACCTTC.

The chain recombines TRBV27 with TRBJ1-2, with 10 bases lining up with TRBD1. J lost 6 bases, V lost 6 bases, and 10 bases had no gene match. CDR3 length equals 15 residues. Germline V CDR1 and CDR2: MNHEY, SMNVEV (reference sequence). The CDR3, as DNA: TGTGCCAGCAGCTACTCCCGACAGGGGGCGGATGGCTACACCTTC. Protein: CASSYSRQGADGYTF.

CDR3 sequence: CASSRGGDTQYF. The CDR3 DNA follows: TGTGCCAGCAGTCGGGGGGGAGATACGCAGTATTTT. The chain uses TRBV28 and TRBJ2-3, with TRBD2 matching 8 bases. Germline-derived CDR1 and CDR2 are MDHEN and SYDVKM. The CDR3 runs to 12 residues. The ends lost 5 bases at V and 5 bases at J; junction bases unmatched: 0.

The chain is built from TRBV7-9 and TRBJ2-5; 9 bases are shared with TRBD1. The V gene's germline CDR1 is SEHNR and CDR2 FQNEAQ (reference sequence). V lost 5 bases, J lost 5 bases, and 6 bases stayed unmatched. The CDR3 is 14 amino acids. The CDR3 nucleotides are TGTGCCAGCAGCCCCGGACAGGGGAGGGAGACCCAGTACTTC. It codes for CASSPGQGRETQYF.

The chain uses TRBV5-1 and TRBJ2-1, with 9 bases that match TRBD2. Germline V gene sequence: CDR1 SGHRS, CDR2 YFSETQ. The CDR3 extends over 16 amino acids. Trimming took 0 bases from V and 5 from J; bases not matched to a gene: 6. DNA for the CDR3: TGCGCCAGCAGCTTGGTGCTAGCGGGGAGCCACAATGAGCAGTTCTTC. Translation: CASSLVLAGSHNEQFF.

The CDR3 is CASSFRSGGRLYEQYF. The CDR3, as DNA: TGTGCCAGCAGTTTTCGTAGCGGGGGGCGACTCTACGAGCAGTACTTC. V is TRBV28 and J is TRBJ2-7, with 10 bases matching TRBD2. The CDR3 totals 16 residues. Trimming took 3 bases from V and 3 from J; bases not matched to a gene: 8. The germline CDR1 and CDR2 sequences are MDHEN and SYDVKM.

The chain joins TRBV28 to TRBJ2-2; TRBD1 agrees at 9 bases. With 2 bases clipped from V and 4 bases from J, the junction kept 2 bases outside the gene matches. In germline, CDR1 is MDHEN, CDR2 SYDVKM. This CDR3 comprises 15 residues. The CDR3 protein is CASSLRTGATGELFF. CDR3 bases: TGTGCCAGCAGTTTACGGACAGGGGCCACCGGGGAGCTGTTTTTT.

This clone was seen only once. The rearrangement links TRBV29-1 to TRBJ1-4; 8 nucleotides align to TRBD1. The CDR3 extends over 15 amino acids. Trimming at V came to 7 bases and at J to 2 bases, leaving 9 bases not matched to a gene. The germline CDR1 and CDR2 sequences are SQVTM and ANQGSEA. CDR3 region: CSANTGGMTNEKLFF. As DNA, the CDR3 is TGCAGCGCAAATACAGGGGGTATGACTAATGAAAAACTGTTTTTT.

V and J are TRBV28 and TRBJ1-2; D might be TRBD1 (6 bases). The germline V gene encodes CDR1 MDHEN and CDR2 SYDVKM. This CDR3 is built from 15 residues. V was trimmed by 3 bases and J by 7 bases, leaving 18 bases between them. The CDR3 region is CASSFGGASSSGYTF. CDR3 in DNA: TGTGCCAGCAGTTTTGGGGGGGCTAGTTCGAGTGGCTACACCTTC.

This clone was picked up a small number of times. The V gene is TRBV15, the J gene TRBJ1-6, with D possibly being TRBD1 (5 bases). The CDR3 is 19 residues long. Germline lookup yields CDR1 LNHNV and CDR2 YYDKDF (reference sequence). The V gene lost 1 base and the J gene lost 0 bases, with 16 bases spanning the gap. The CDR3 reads CATSRASLQGSSYNSPLHF. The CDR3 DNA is TGTGCCACCAGCAGAGCCTCTTTGCAGGGCAGCTCCTATAATTCACCCCTCCACTTT.

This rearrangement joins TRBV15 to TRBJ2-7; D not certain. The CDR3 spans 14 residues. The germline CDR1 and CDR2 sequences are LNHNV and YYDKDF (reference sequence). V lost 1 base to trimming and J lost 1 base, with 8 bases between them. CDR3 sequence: CATSRGAVSYEQYF. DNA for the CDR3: TGTGCCACCAGCAGAGGGGCAGTGTCCTACGAGCAGTACTTC.

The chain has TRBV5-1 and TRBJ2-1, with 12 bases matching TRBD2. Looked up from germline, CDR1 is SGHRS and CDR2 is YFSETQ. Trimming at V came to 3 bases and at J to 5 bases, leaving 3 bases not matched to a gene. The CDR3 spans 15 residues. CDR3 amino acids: CASSSLAGGDNEQFF. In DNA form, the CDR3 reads TGCGCCAGCAGCTCCCTAGCGGGGGGGGACAATGAGCAGTTCTTC.

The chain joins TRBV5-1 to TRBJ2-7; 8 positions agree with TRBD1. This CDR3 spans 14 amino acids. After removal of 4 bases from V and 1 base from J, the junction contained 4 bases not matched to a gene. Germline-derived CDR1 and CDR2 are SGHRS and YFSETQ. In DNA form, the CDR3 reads TGCGCCAGCAGCCACGGACAGGGTTCCTACGAGCAGTACTTC. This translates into CASSHGQGSYEQYF.

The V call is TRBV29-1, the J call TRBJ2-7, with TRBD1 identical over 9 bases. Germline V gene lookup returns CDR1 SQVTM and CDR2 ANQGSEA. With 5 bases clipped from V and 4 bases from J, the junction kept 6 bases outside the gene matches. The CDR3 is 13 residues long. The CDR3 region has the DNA TGCAGCGTTATTAACAGGGGGCCTTACGAGCAGTACTTC. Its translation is CSVINRGPYEQYF.

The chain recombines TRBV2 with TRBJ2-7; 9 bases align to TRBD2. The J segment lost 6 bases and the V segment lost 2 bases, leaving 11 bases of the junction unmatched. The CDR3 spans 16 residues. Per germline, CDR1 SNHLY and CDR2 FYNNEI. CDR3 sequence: CASSEFIPGLASEQYF. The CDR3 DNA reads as TGTGCCAGCAGTGAATTTATCCCCGGACTAGCGAGCGAGCAGTACTTC.

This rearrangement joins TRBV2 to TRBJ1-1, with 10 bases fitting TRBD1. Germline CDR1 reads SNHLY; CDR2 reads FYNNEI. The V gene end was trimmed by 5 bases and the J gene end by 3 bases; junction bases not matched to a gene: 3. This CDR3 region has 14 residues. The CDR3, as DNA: TGTGCCAGCAGTCCGACAGGGGGCTACACTGAAGCTTTCTTT. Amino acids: CASSPTGGYTEAFF.

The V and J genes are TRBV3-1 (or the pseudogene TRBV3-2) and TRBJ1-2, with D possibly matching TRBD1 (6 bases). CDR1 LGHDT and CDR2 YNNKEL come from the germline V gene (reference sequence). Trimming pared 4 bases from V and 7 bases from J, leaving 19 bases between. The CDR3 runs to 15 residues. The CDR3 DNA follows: TGTGCCAGCAGCCCAATCCGGGACACCCCGAGTGGCTACACCTTC. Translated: CASSPIRDTPSGYTF.

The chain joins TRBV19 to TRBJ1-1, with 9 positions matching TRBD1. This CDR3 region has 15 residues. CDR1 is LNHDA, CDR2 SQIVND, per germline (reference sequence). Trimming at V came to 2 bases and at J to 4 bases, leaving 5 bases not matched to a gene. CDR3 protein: CASSIMGQGRTEAFF. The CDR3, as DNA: TGTGCCAGTAGTATAATGGGACAGGGACGCACTGAAGCTTTCTTT.

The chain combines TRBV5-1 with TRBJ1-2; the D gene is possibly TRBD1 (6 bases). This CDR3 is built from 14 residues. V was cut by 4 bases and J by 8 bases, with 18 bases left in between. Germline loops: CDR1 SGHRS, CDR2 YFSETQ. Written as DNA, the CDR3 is TGCGCCAGCAGCCTGTGGACAGAAGCAGAGGGCTACACCTTC. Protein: CASSLWTEAEGYTF.